The 9 T cell receptor beta chains given below trace back to one sample, sequenced in a study of T cells in Graves' hyperthyroidism and ophthalmopathy. From RNA transcripts, TCR beta CDR3 regions were amplified. First-round RT-PCR of the TCR CDR3 relied on the HTBI primer set. TCRdb reprocessed the multiplex PCR reads via MiXCR and lists one record per CDR3 protein. This table holds 600,000 to 800,000 distinct CDR3 sequences, over 35% found once. The sequenced sample was blood. All receptors come from a woman in her 40s with Graves' hyperthyroidism.

The chain links TRBV7-9 to TRBJ2-5, with 7 bases fitting TRBD1. V lost 5 bases, J lost 4 bases, and 4 bases stayed unmatched. Looked up from germline, CDR1 is SEHNR and CDR2 is FQNEAQ (reference sequence). This CDR3 is built from 13 residues. The CDR3 nucleotides are TGTGCCAGCAGCGCAGGGACAGTAGAGACCCAGTACTTC. It yields the protein CASSAGTVETQYF.

This chain links TRBV5-1 with TRBJ1-1, with D possibly TRBD1 on 5 matching bases. This CDR3 comprises 16 residues. Germline CDR1 and CDR2: SGHRS and YFSETQ. The CDR3 DNA reads TGCGCGACAATGCGGGACTCCAACCTTTTCGGGACTGAAGCTTTCTTT. Protein: CATMRDSNLFGTEAFF. Full variable domain (remainder filled in from reference TRBV5-1 and TRBJ1-1): KAGVTQTPRYLIKTRGQQVTLSCSPISGHRSVSWYQQTPGQGLQFLFEYFSETQRNKGNFPGRFSGRQFSNSRSEMNVSTLELGDSALYLCATMRDSNLFGTEAFFGQGTRLTVV.

The sample holds one count of this clonotype. This chain uses TRBV10-2 with TRBJ2-5; D tentatively fits TRBD1 or TRBD2 (6 bases each). From germline, CDR1 is WSHSY and CDR2 SAAADI. The V end was cut by 7 bases, the J end by 4 bases, with 16 bases between. The length of the CDR3 is 14 residues. CDR3 loop: CASMKGGNGETQYF. The CDR3 DNA reads TGCGCCAGCATGAAGGGGGGCAACGGAGAGACCCAGTACTTC.

CDR3 DNA sequence: TGTGCCAGCACCGAGGGGCTGGCTGGGGCCAACGTCCTGACTTTC. This sequence encodes CASTEGLAGANVLTF. The chain combines TRBV12-3 or TRBV12-4 with TRBJ2-6; D possibly matches TRBD1 or TRBD2 (5 bases each). Trimming took off 7 bases at V and 2 bases at J, with 12 bases between the two ends. CDR3 length: 15 amino acids.

The V and J genes are TRBV4-1 and TRBJ2-7; D gene uncertain. CDR1 MGHRA and CDR2 YSYEKL come from the germline V gene. V was shortened by 0 bases and J by 3 bases, with 12 bases between the two germline ends. The CDR3 is 15 amino acids. The CDR3 loop reads CASSQDLGPDYEQYF. CDR3 sequence (DNA): TGCGCCAGCAGCCAAGATCTAGGGCCCGACTACGAGCAGTACTTC.

In this sample, this clonotype turned up many times. The chain employs TRBV5-1 and TRBJ1-3; a possible D gene is TRBD1 (5 bases). V lost 4 bases and J 0 bases, leaving 11 bases between the germline ends. Germline CDR1 is SGHRS and CDR2 is YFSETQ. The CDR3 is made up of 15 amino acids. CDR3 DNA: TGCGCCAGCAGCATAGGACACACCTCTGGAAACACCATATATTTT. The encoded protein is CASSIGHTSGNTIYF.

This chain's CDR3 is CATTHPLNYGYTF. The CDR3 nucleotides are TGTGCCACAACCCACCCGCTTAACTATGGCTACACCTTC. The V gene is TRBV19, the J gene TRBJ1-2, with D uncertain. This CDR3 region has 13 residues. The germline gives CDR1 LNHDA, CDR2 SQIVND (reference sequence). V lost 10 bases and J lost 1, with 13 bases in between. The entire variable domain, with the rest obtained from reference TRBV19 and TRBJ1-2, is as follows: DGGITQSPKYLFRKEGQNVTLSCEQNLNHDAMYWYRQDPGQGLRLIYYSQIVNDFQKGDIAEGYSVSREKKESFPLTVTSAQKNPTAFYLCATTHPLNYGYTFGSGTRLTVV.

This clonotype was detected a few times. V usage is TRBV11-2 and J usage is TRBJ1-1; no firm D call. Trimming cost V 2 bases and J 5 bases, with 12 bases left between them. Germline-derived CDR1 and CDR2 are SGHAT and FQNNGV. The CDR3 sequence is 14 residues long. The DNA of the CDR3 is TGTGCCAGCAGCTTATCCCCACGGGGAACTGAAGCTTTCTTT. Its translation is CASSLSPRGTEAFF.

This chain links TRBV29-1 with TRBJ1-1; TRBD1 matches at 7 bases. Per the germline V gene, CDR1 is SQVTM and CDR2 is ANQGSEA. The CDR3 loop spans 14 amino acids. V lost 5 bases to trimming and J lost 2 bases; unmatched junction nucleotides: 8. The CDR3 nucleotides read TGCAGCGTTTGGACAGGAGGGGATAACACTGAAGCTTTCTTT. This sequence encodes CSVWTGGDNTEAFF.